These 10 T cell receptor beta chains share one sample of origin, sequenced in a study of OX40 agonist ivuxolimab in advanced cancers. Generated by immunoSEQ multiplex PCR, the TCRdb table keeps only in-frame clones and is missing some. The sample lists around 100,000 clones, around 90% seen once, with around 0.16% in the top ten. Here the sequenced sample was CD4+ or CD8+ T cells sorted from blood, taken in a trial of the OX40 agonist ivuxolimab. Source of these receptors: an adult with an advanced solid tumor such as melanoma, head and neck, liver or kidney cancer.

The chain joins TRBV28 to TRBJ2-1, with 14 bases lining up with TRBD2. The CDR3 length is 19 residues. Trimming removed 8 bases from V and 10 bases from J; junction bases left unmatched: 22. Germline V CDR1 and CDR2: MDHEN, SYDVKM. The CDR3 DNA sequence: TGTGCCAGCGCGCGCGGCCGACTAGCGGGAGGGGGGTCCTACAGGGAGCAGTTCTTC. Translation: CASARGRLAGGGSYREQFF.

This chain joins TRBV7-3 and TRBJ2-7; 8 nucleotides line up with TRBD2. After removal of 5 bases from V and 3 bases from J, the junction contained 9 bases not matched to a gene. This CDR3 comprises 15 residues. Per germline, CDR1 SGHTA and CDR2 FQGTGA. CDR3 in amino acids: CASSPLAGGIYEQYF. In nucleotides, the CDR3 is TGTGCCAGCAGCCCTCTAGCGGGTGGAATCTACGAGCAGTACTTC. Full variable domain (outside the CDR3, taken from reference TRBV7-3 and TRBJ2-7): GAGVSQTPSNKVTEKGKYVELRCDPISGHTALYWYRQSLGQGPEFLIYFQGTGAADDSGLPNDRFFAVRPEGSVSTLKIQRTERGDSAVYLCASSPLAGGIYEQYFGPGTRLTVT.

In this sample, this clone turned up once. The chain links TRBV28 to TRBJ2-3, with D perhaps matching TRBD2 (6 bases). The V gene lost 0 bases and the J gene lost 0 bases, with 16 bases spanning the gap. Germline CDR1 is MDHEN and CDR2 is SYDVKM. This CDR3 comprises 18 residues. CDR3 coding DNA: TGTGCCAGCAGTTTATGGGGGAGCTTTGCGGGGAGCACAGATACGCAGTATTTT. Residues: CASSLWGSFAGSTDTQYF.

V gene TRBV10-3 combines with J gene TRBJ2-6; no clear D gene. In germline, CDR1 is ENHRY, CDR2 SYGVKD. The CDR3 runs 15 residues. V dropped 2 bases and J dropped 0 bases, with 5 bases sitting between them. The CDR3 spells CAISEALSGANVLTF. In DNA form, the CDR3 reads TGTGCCATCAGTGAGGCCCTCTCTGGGGCCAACGTCCTGACTTTC.

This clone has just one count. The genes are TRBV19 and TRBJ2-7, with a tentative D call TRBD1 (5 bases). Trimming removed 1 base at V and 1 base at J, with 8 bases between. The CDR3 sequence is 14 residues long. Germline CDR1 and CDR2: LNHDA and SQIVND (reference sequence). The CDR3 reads CASSIGTSSYEQYF. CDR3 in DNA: TGTGCCAGTAGTATAGGGACATCTTCCTACGAGCAGTACTTC.

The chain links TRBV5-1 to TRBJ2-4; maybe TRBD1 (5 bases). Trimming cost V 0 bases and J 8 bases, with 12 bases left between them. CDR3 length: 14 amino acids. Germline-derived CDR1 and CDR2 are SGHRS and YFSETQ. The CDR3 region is CASSLAAGSDIQYF. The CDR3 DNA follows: TGCGCCAGCAGCTTGGCGGCAGGGTCGGACATTCAGTACTTC.

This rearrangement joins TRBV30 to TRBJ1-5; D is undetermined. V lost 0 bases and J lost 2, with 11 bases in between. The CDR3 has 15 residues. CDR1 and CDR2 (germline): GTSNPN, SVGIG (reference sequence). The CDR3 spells CAWSVGPGRNQPQHF. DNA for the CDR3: TGTGCCTGGAGTGTAGGGCCGGGCCGCAATCAGCCCCAGCATTTT.

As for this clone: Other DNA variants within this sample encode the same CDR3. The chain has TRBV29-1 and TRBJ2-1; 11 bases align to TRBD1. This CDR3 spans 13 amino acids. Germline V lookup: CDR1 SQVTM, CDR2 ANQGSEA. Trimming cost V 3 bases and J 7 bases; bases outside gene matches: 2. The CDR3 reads CSVDGQGANEQFF. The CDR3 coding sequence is TGCAGCGTTGATGGACAGGGGGCGAATGAGCAGTTCTTC.

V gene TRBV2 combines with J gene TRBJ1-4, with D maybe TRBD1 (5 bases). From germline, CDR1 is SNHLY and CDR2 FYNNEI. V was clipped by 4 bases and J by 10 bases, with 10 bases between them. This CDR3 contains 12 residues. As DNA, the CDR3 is TGTGCCAGCAGTGTGGGGGTGGGAAAACTGTTTTTT. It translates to CASSVGVGKLFF.

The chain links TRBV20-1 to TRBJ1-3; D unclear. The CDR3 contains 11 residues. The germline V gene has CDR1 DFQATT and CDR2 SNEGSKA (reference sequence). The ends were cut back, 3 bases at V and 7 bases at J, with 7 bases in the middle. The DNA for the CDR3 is TGCAGTGCTAGTGATTGGAACACCATATATTTT. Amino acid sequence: CSASDWNTIYF.